Listed here are 7 T cell receptor beta chains from one sample, sequenced in a study of CD8+ T cells in alopecia areata. Cutaneous lymph node cells were pooled, and they were sorted using CD4, CD8alpha, NKG2D, NKG2ACE and other markers. Extracted RNA was reverse transcribed, and the resulting cDNA served as sequencing template. Profiling relied on immunoSEQ multiplex PCR, and the TCRdb table lists in-frame clones only, not all of them. Found here are 15,000 to 20,000 clones, no singletons; the ten largest cover roughly 31%. Sequencing input: CD8+ T cells sorted from a lymph node. All receptors derive from a C3H/HeJ mouse with alopecia areata. The mice in this strain carry MHC haplotype H2-k.

This clone was counted between two and nine times. Mouse germline and gene names are used. With the read ending 4 residues before the CDR3 end, the germline J gene is used to fill in that end. The chain carries TRBV19 and TRBJ2-1, with 7 bases identical to TRBD2. Per germline, CDR1 FNHDT and CDR2 SITEND (reference sequence). V was clipped by 2 bases and J by 6 bases; unmatched bases: 2. The CDR3 loop spans 13 amino acids. The CDR3 sequence is CASSIPGGAEQFF. Partial CDR3 DNA: TGTGCCAGCAGTATCCCTGGGGGTGCT. The full variable domain, in which reference TRBV19 and TRBJ2-1 provide the parts outside the CDR3, is GGIITQTPKFLIGQEGQKLTLKCQQNFNHDTMYWYRQDSGKGLRLIYYSITENDLQKGDLSEGYDASREKKSSFSLTVTSAQKNEMAVFLCASSIPGGAEQFFGPGTRLTVL.

This clone occurred a few times. Gene names and germline refer to mouse. The CDR3 end lies 4 residues beyond the end of the read and is filled in from the germline J gene. The chain has TRBV1 and TRBJ2-1; D is possibly TRBD1 (5 bases). The germline gives CDR1 NSQYPW, CDR2 LRSPGD (reference sequence). The CDR3 has 12 residues. Trimming removed 4 bases at V and 5 bases at J, with 6 bases between. The DNA read from the CDR3 is TGCACCTGCAGTGGGACAAATGCT. Translating it yields CTCSGTNA. The entire CDR3 reads CTCSGTNAEQFF.

A remark on this clone: These gene names are mouse names. The read terminates 4 residues ahead of where the CDR3 ends, so the germline J gene completes it. V gene TRBV19 combines with J gene TRBJ1-1, with D tentatively TRBD1 (5 bases). The CDR3 contains 13 residues. The V and J ends lost 2 bases and 4 bases respectively, with 9 bases between them. In germline, CDR1 is FNHDT, CDR2 SITEND (reference sequence). The CDR3 bases that were read are TGTGCCAGCAGTATTGGGGGGTTCACA. Translation gives CASSIGGFT. Given in full, the CDR3 is CASSIGGFTEVFF.

In regard to this clone: The gene symbols are mouse symbols. The CDR3 protein is CASRPTGGDTQYF. The part of the CDR3 DNA that was read is TGTGCCAGCAGGCCTACAGGGGGAGAC. The genes are TRBV13-3 and TRBJ2-5, with 8 bases aligning to TRBD1. The CDR3 extends 4 residues past the end of the read, so its final part is completed from the germline J gene. Per the germline V gene, CDR1 is NNHDY and CDR2 is SYVADS. This CDR3 spans 13 amino acids.

This clone has more than one count but fewer than ten. A mismatch at residue 13 separates the TCRdb protein from the translated DNA, so the protein presented here was translated from the DNA. Genes and germline are mouse. The read comes to an end 3 residues before the CDR3 does, leaving the germline J gene to fill in the end. This chain links TRBV13-2 with TRBJ1-6, with D tentatively TRBD1 (6 bases). TRBJ1-6 is an ORF, and what it does is uncertain. The CDR3 has 16 amino acids. Between the trimmed V and J ends, which lost 0 bases and 3 bases, there was a span of 10 bases. Germline CDR1 NNHNN, CDR2 SYGAGS (reference sequence). CDR3 bases read: TGTGCCAGCGGTGATGAGGGAGGGGGCTATAATTCGCCC. Its translation is CASGDEGGGYNSP. The complete CDR3 sequence is CASGDEGGGYNSPLYF.

In its sample, this clone is medium-sized. Gene names and germline match the mouse. The CDR3 is cut off 4 residues early in the read; its end comes from the germline J gene. The chain links TRBV31 to TRBJ1-2; a possible D gene is TRBD1 (5 bases). Germline V gene sequence: CDR1 GKSSPN, CDR2 SITVG. The CDR3 loop spans 13 amino acids. Incomplete CDR3 DNA: TGTGCCTGGAGTCTAGACTGGGGGGGC. Translated: CAWSLDWGG. In full, the CDR3 reads CAWSLDWGGDYTF. Combining the CDR3 with reference TRBV31 and TRBJ1-2 gives the whole variable domain AQTIHQWPVAEIKAVGSPLSLGCTIKGKSSPNLYWYWQATGGTLQQLFYSITVGQVESVVQLNLSASRPKDDQFILSTEKLLLSHSGFYLCAWSLDWGGDYTFGSGTRLLVI.

This clone was observed at least ten times. Gene names are mouse gene names. The sequenced fragment ends 4 residues before the CDR3 boundary, so the rest is inferred from the germline J gene. The chain joins TRBV19 to TRBJ2-4; 9 bases line up with TRBD1. This CDR3 spans 14 amino acids. In germline, CDR1 is FNHDT, CDR2 SITEND (reference sequence). The CDR3 bases that were read are TGTGCCAGCAGTATCCCGGGACAGGGAAAC. It encodes CASSIPGQGN. The entire CDR3 sequence reads CASSIPGQGNTLYF.